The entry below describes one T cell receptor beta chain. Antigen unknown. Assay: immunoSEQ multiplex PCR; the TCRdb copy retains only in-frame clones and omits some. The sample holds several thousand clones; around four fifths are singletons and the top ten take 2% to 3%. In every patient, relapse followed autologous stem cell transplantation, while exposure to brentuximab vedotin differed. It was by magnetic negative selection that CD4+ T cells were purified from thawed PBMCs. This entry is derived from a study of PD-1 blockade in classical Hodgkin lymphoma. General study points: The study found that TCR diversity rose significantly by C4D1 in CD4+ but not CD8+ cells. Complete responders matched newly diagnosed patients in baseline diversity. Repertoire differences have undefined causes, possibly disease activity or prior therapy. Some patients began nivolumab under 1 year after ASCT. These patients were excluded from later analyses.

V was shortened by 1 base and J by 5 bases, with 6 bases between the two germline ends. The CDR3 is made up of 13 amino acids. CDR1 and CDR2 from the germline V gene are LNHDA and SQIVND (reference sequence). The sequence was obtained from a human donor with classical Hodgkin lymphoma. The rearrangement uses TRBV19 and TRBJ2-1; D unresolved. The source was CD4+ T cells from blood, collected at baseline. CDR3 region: CASSIAVHNEQFF. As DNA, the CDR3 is TGTGCCAGTAGTATAGCGGTACACAATGAGCAGTTCTTC.